The clone carrying this T cell receptor (beta chain) appeared once. Germline-derived CDR1 and CDR2 are DFQATT and SNEGSKA (reference sequence). The CDR3 covers 10 residues. This sample is part of a study of blood T cell repertoires in COVID-19. Study as a whole: The origin of the acute and convalescent COVID-19 samples was the United States, Italy and Spain.

Recruitment covered fewer than 25 US areas and drew participants whose ages spanned about 18 to 95 years. Clinical history as reported by participants underpinned cohort assignment. As handled by the study authors: Scientists estimated how many nucleated cells there were by amplifying reference gene primers. TCRdb keeps only in-frame clones here, not all; method: immunoSEQ multiplex PCR. V, J and clone size reflect that table, while D and trimming were determined from the DNA. The sample includes more than 250,000 clones, over 75% of them seen just once. The chain joins TRBV20-1 to TRBJ1-1; D is possibly TRBD1 (5 bases). The sequence was collected from a woman aged 18-29 years who had recovered from COVID-19. Specimen: PBMCs or T cells enriched from blood (not recorded which). The CDR3 DNA is TGCAGCGCGGGGGTATTCGAAGCTTTCTTT. It encodes CSAGVFEAFF.